Each of the 23 T cell receptor beta chains below was sequenced from the same sample in a study of vaccination and CD4 T cells after COVID-19. Sequencing of DNA taken from cultured CD4+ T cells relied on the Oncomine TCR Beta short-read assay. TCRdb called the PCR reads again in MiXCR, with one record for every CDR3 protein. The sample has some 20,000 distinct CDR3 sequences; 25% to 40% are singletons. Their recognized antigens are unknown. Treatment of the sample: roughly nine-day PBMC culture with coronavirus spike peptide pools or control peptides (ViraFEST assay). The sequencing sample was made of cultured CD4+ T cells from blood. Receptors originate from a human donor with COVID-19.

The rearrangement joins TRBV18 to TRBJ2-1; 9 bases match TRBD2. The CDR3 loop spans 15 amino acids. CDR1 is KGHSH, CDR2 LQKENI, per germline. Trimming at V came to 3 bases and at J to 5 bases, leaving 5 bases not matched to a gene. The CDR3 is CASSPQAGGNNEQFF. For the CDR3, the DNA is TGTGCCAGCTCACCCCAAGCGGGGGGCAACAATGAGCAGTTCTTC.

The sample holds a few counts of this clonotype. The V gene is TRBV5-1, the J gene TRBJ1-1, with D possibly being TRBD1 (6 bases). CDR3 length equals 15 residues. Germline-derived CDR1 and CDR2 are SGHRS and YFSETQ. V lost 4 bases, J lost 1 base, and 14 bases lay in between. CDR3 residues: CASSVTGLSNTEAFF. CDR3 nucleotide sequence: TGCGCCAGCAGCGTTACAGGGTTGTCGAACACTGAAGCTTTCTTT.

The chain is built from TRBV20-1 and TRBJ1-4; TRBD1 agrees at 9 bases. V was pared by 2 bases and J by 0 bases, with 7 bases of the junction left unmatched. There are 17 residues in the CDR3. Germline assignment: CDR1 DFQATT and CDR2 SNEGSKA (reference sequence). The CDR3 sequence: CSARRPGQGATNEKLFF. CDR3 bases: TGCAGTGCTAGACGTCCGGGACAGGGCGCAACTAATGAAAAACTGTTTTTT.

This clonotype has only a few counts. The rearrangement links TRBV6-5 to TRBJ1-6, with no clear D. The CDR3 sequence is 16 residues long. V shed 2 bases and J shed 0 bases, with 8 bases lying between them. Germline lookup yields CDR1 MNHEY and CDR2 SVGAGI. The chain's CDR3 is CASSYAGRSYNSPLHF. The CDR3 DNA follows: TGTGCCAGCAGTTACGCCGGGCGCTCCTATAATTCACCCCTCCACTTT.

The chain uses TRBV24-1 and TRBJ2-2, with D tentatively TRBD1 (5 bases). Trimming took 2 bases from V and 3 from J, leaving 15 bases between them. In germline, CDR1 is KGHDR, CDR2 SFDVKD. CDR3 length equals 17 residues. The DNA of the CDR3 is TGTGCCACCAGTGATTCCGACAGCCTGGGGCACACCGGGGAGCTGTTTTTT. This codes for CATSDSDSLGHTGELFF.

The gene calls are TRBV6-2 or TRBV6-3 and TRBJ2-1; possibly TRBD2 for D (6 bases). Germline V CDR1 and CDR2: MNHEY, SVGEGT. The V end lost 5 bases, the J end lost 9 bases, and 8 bases lay between the germline ends. The CDR3 has 11 residues. As DNA, the CDR3 is TGTGCCAGCAGTCGCGGGATTGAGCAGTTCTTC. This gives the protein CASSRGIEQFF.

The chain uses TRBV7-6 and TRBJ2-5; D is undetermined. V lost 5 bases and J lost 2, with 9 bases in between. Germline V lookup: CDR1 SGHVS, CDR2 FNYEAQ. The CDR3 consists of 13 residues. CDR3 coding DNA: TGTGCCAGCAGCCGAAGTTGGCAAGAGACCCAGTACTTC. The encoded protein is CASSRSWQETQYF.

The table lists this clonotype with a few counts. CDR3 in amino acids: CAIWTGGSTEAFF. As DNA, the CDR3 is TGTGCCATCTGGACAGGGGGAAGCACTGAAGCTTTCTTT. The J gene is TRBJ1-1, the V gene TRBV10-3; 10 bases align to TRBD1. The ends lost 8 bases at V and 4 bases at J; junction bases unmatched: 4. The germline V gene encodes CDR1 ENHRY and CDR2 SYGVKD. The CDR3 runs to 13 residues.

This clonotype turned up a few times. V usage is TRBV19 and J usage is TRBJ1-2; TRBD1 matches at 7 bases. Unmatched junction bases numbered 7, after V lost 2 bases and J lost 7 bases. The CDR3 has 14 residues. Germline V gene lookup returns CDR1 LNHDA and CDR2 SQIVND (reference sequence). The CDR3 sequence is CASSIPGTAGGYTF. The CDR3 nucleotides are TGTGCCAGTAGTATACCGGGGACAGCTGGTGGCTACACCTTC.

The V gene is TRBV18, the J gene TRBJ1-1; TRBD1 matches 7 bases. The trim removed 0 bases at V and 5 bases at J, leaving 15 bases unmatched. The germline gives CDR1 KGHSH, CDR2 LQKENI. This CDR3 has 18 residues. CDR3 in amino acids: CASSPPNLLGAGGTEAFF. As DNA, the CDR3 is TGTGCCAGCTCACCACCGAACTTATTGGGGGCAGGGGGTACTGAAGCTTTCTTT.

The chain recombines TRBV7-2 with TRBJ1-3; D is perhaps TRBD1 (5 bases). Trimming shortened V by 2 bases and J by 1 base, and 9 bases separated the two germline ends. The CDR3 runs 15 residues. The germline V gene encodes CDR1 SGHTA and CDR2 FQGNSA. The CDR3 loop reads CASSLSWGSGNTIYF. CDR3 DNA: TGTGCCAGCAGCTTAAGTTGGGGGTCTGGAAACACCATATATTTT.

This clonotype showed up just a few times. The CDR3 is CASSPRRDSNQPQHF. The CDR3 DNA reads TGTGCCAGCTCACCCAGGCGGGATAGCAATCAGCCCCAGCATTTT. V gene TRBV18 combines with J gene TRBJ1-5; D is undetermined. V was pared by 3 bases and J by 0 bases, with 9 bases between. The CDR3 contains 15 residues. Germline CDR1 reads KGHSH; CDR2 reads LQKENI. Supplemented by reference TRBV18 and TRBJ1-5, the full variable domain reads NAGVMQNPRHLVRRRGQEARLRCSPMKGHSHVYWYRQLPEEGLKFMVYLQKENIIDESGMPKERFSAEFPKEGPSILRIQQVVRGDSAAYFCASSPRRDSNQPQHFGDGTRLSIL.

This clonotype was observed a few times. At one end, the junction sequence differs from germline, possibly due to a read error. The chain uses TRBV10-2 and TRBJ1-5, with TRBD1 matching 7 bases. CDR1 WSHSY and CDR2 SAAADI come from the germline V gene. This CDR3 has 13 residues. The CDR3 loop is CASGDRVDQPQHF. CDR3 bases: TGCGCCAGCGGTGACAGGGTTGATCAGCCCCAGCATTTT.

This clonotype was seen a few times. V and J are TRBV6-1 and TRBJ1-1, with TRBD1 matching over 11 bases. The CDR3 runs 14 residues. The germline V gene has CDR1 MNHNS and CDR2 SASEGT. The J segment lost 4 bases and the V segment lost 6 bases, leaving 4 bases of the junction unmatched. CDR3 protein: CASRTGTGGTEAFF. CDR3 sequence (DNA): TGTGCCAGCAGGACCGGGACAGGGGGCACTGAAGCTTTCTTT.

This clonotype was seen a handful of times. Here the CDR3 reads CASSSYELSSGNTIYF. The CDR3 DNA is TGTGCCAGCAGCTCCTATGAGTTGAGCTCTGGAAACACCATATATTTT. The chain employs TRBV7-6 and TRBJ1-3; D gene uncertain. The CDR3 sequence is 16 residues long. Germline CDR1 is SGHVS and CDR2 is FNYEAQ. V shed 4 bases and J shed 0 bases, with 13 bases lying between them.

This sequence joins TRBV6-1 and TRBJ2-2; 12 bases map to TRBD2. V lost 10 bases, J lost 5 bases, and 8 bases stayed unmatched. The CDR3 is 15 amino acids. Germline V gene lookup returns CDR1 MNHNS and CDR2 SASEGT. The DNA of the CDR3 is TGTGCCACCCGACTAGCGGGGGTCCCGACCGGGGAGCTGTTTTTT. Protein product: CATRLAGVPTGELFF.

The rearrangement joins TRBV12-3 or TRBV12-4 to TRBJ2-3, with D perhaps matching TRBD2 (6 bases). V lost 6 bases and J lost 4, with 11 bases in between. This CDR3 comprises 13 residues. CDR3 coding DNA: TGTGCCAGCAGCCCCCGGGAGCCAGATACGCAGTATTTT. Protein product: CASSPREPDTQYF.

The chain links TRBV10-2 to TRBJ2-1, with D unresolved. V lost 8 bases to trimming and J lost 0 bases, with 8 bases between them. CDR3 length: 13 residues. Germline CDR1 is WSHSY and CDR2 is SAAADI. The CDR3 is CASHTSSYNEQFF. CDR3 DNA sequence: TGCGCCAGCCACACAAGCTCCTACAATGAGCAGTTCTTC.

This rearrangement joins TRBV5-1 to TRBJ2-4; D is possibly TRBD1 (5 bases). Germline V gene lookup returns CDR1 SGHRS and CDR2 YFSETQ. The germline V and J ends were trimmed by 0 bases and 2 bases, with 12 bases remaining between them. The CDR3 is 16 amino acids. The CDR3 region has the DNA TGCGCCAGCAGCTTGGTAGGGGCCGGAACCAAAAACATTCAGTACTTC. Protein product: CASSLVGAGTKNIQYF.

This clonotype was observed a handful of times. The rearrangement joins TRBV6-1 to TRBJ1-2; TRBD1 matches 9 bases. Looked up from germline, CDR1 is MNHNS and CDR2 is SASEGT. This CDR3 has 12 amino acids. V lost 9 bases, J lost 8 bases, and 7 bases stayed unmatched. CDR3 loop: CASVNRGRGYTF. In DNA, the CDR3 is TGTGCCAGTGTCAACAGGGGGCGAGGCTACACCTTC.

This chain uses TRBV28 with TRBJ2-7; 9 positions agree with TRBD1. The ends lost 6 bases at V and 4 bases at J; junction bases unmatched: 7. CDR1 and CDR2 (germline): MDHEN, SYDVKM. The CDR3 sequence is 14 residues long. The CDR3 region is CASRRQGGEYEQYF. CDR3 DNA sequence: TGTGCCAGCAGAAGACAGGGGGGTGAGTACGAGCAGTACTTC.

The V and J genes are TRBV5-1 and TRBJ2-5; possible D gene TRBD2, 8 bases. V was shortened by 4 bases and J by 2 bases, with 18 bases between the two germline ends. Germline lookup yields CDR1 SGHRS and CDR2 YFSETQ. The CDR3 runs to 16 residues. CDR3 in amino acids: CASSARGGGQQETQYF. The CDR3 region has the DNA TGCGCCAGCAGCGCCCGGGGGGGGGGACAGCAAGAGACCCAGTACTTC.

The genes are TRBV6-2 or TRBV6-3 and TRBJ1-2; no clear D gene. Trimming left V 7 bases short and J 4 bases short, with 10 bases between. CDR1 MNHEY and CDR2 SVGEGT come from the germline V gene. This CDR3 is 12 amino acids long. CDR3 nucleotides: TGTGCCAGCACGCCAGAGGGCTATGGCTACACCTTC. Its translation is CASTPEGYGYTF.